This TCR beta chain was sequenced for a study of spatial heterogeneity in lung cancer (dated by TCRdb to the late 2010s). Study-wide context: Beta-chain transcripts were consistently detected in greater numbers than alpha-chain transcripts, which likely reflects a higher abundance of beta-chain transcripts. In the raw uncorrected reads, each unique combination of TCR and UMI appeared on average more than ten times. TCR alpha and beta repertoires were quantitatively compared across multiple tumor regions, matched nontumor lung and blood in non-small cell lung cancer. TCR repertoire features were related to nonsynonymous mutation counts determined by whole-exome sequencing of tumor tissue. At surgery, hundreds of tumor regions, 63 to 70 matched nontumor lung samples and a few dozen PBMC samples were TCR-sequenced for both alpha and beta chains. Study-level results and caveats: Confirming at a functional level the hypothesis that regional TCRs recognize regional mutations was considered to require additional single-cell paired TCR alpha and beta sequencing. Ubiquitous expanded tumor TCRs showed up in blood more often at tumor resection than at routine follow-up.

This clonotype was counted many times. No antigen is known for it. One base away there is no much larger clone; base qualities are not given. From cysteine to phenylalanine, the CDR3 is 15 amino acids long. The entry retains the CDR3 DNA only, 45 bases that are in frame from base 1. Germline trimming: 4 bases from V, 2 bases from J; junction bases outside gene matches: 3. The germline V gene (reference sequence) sets CDR1 to SEHNR and CDR2 to FQNEAQ. Interpreted using the paper, the time point label stands for: sample taken at primary tumor resection. The donors were more than 65 patients from the lung TRACERx cohort who had early-stage, untreated non-small cell lung cancer. Without any cell sorting, TCR sequencing was performed on whole RNA extracted either from tumor and nontumor lung tissue or from cryopreserved PBMC samples. Patients were selected for TCR sequencing only if sufficient RNA was available from at least two tumor regions.

The receptor library was made with 5' RACE. Data came from a NextSeq 500. The TCR library protocol attached a unique molecular identifier to each TCR cDNA molecule to allow correction of PCR and sequencing errors. In the paper's pipeline: TCR identification, UMI-based error correction and CDR3 extraction were performed with Decombinator tools. Expanded TCRs were defined as those above a frequency of 2 per 1,000, corresponding to the top 1% of the tumor frequency distribution. Rényi diversity was computed with the R vegan package after subsampling each repertoire 100 times to 5,000 TCRs. CDR3 similarity networks were constructed using string-kernel similarity of amino acid triplets, with links drawn between CDR3s whose pairwise similarity was above 0.82. In-frame beta chains were kept once TCRdb had trimmed the public reads at Q25 with fastp and called clones with MiXCR. Records with the same CDR3 protein are collapsed into one entry carrying the most frequent genes and DNA. TCRdb, not the original authors, processed these V and J calls. The sample table contains roughly 39,000 distinct CDR3 sequences; only one count was recorded for around 7.5% of them. 25% to 30% of the sample is in the top ten clones.

The sample here was PBMCs, taken at surgery. The V and J genes are TRBV7-9 and TRBJ2-1, with TRBD2 matching 9 junction bases. The receptor comes from a male donor with early-stage non-small cell lung cancer. Here is the DNA: TGTGCCAGCAGCTCGGGACTAGCAACCTACAATGAGCAGTTCTTC. The translation is CASSSGLATYNEQFF.